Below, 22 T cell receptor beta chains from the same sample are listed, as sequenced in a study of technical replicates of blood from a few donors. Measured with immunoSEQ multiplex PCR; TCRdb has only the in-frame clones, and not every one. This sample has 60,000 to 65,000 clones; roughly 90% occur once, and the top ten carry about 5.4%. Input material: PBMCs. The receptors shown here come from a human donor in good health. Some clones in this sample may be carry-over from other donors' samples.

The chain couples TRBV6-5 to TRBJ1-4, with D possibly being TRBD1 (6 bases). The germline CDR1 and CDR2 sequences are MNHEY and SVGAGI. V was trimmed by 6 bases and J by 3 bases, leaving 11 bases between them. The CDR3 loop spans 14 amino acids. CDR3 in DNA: TGTGCCAGCAGAGACGACAGGTCTAATGAAAAACTGTTTTTT. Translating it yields CASRDDRSNEKLFF.

CDR3 sequence reads: CSATGNEKLFF. The CDR3 DNA sequence: TGCAGCGCCACTGGTAATGAAAAACTGTTTTTT. The J gene is TRBJ1-4, the V gene TRBV29-1, with D unclear. The CDR3 length is 11 residues. Germline CDR1 SQVTM, CDR2 ANQGSEA. V was cut by 7 bases and J by 4 bases, with 7 bases left in between.

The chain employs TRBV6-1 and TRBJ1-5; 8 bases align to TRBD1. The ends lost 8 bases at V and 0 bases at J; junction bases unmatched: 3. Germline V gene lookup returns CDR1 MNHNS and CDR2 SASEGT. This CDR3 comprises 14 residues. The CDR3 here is CASGDRFSNQPQHF. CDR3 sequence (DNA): TGTGCCAGCGGGGACAGGTTTAGCAATCAGCCCCAGCATTTT.

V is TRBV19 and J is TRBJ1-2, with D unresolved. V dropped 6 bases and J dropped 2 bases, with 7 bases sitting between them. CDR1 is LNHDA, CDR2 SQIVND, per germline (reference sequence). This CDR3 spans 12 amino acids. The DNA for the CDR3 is TGTGCCAGTAGCGCGGTGAACTATGGCTACACCTTC. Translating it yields CASSAVNYGYTF.

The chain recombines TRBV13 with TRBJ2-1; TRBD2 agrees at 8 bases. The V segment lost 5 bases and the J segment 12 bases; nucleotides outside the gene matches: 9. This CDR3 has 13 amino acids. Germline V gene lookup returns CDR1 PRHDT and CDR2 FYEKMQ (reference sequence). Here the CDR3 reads CASSPRGAQGQFF. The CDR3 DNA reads TGTGCCAGCAGCCCGCGGGGGGCCCAAGGGCAGTTCTTC.

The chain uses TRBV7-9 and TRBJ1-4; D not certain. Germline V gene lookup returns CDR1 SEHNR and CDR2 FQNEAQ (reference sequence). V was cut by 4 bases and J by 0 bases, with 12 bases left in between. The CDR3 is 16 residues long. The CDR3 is CASSSPGVATNEKLFF. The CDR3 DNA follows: TGTGCCAGCAGCTCTCCGGGAGTTGCAACTAATGAAAAACTGTTTTTT.

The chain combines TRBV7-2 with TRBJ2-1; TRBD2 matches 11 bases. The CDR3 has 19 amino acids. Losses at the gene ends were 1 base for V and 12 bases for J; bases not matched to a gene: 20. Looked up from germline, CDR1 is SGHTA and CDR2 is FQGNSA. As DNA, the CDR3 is TGTGCCAGCAGCTTAGGAGCGGGTGGCCCGGGACTAGCGGTTCGGGCGCAGTTCTTC. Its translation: CASSLGAGGPGLAVRAQFF.

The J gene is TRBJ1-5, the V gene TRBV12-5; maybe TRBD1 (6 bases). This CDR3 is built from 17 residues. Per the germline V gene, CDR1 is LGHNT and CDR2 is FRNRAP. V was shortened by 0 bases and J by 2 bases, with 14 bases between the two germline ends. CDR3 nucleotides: TGTGCTAGTGGTTTGGTACTGTCAGGGGTGGGCAATCAGCCCCAGCATTTT. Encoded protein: CASGLVLSGVGNQPQHF. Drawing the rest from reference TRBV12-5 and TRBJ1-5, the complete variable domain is DARVTQTPRHKVTEMGQEVTMRCQPILGHNTVFWYRQTMMQGLELLAYFRNRAPLDDSGMPKDRFSAEMPDATLATLKIQPSEPRDSAVYFCASGLVLSGVGNQPQHFGDGTRLSIL.

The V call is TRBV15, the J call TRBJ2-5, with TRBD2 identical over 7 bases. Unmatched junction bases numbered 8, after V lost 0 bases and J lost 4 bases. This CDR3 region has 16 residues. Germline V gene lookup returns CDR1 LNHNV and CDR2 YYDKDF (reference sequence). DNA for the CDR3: TGTGCCACCAGCAGAGAGGGAGCGGGGCAGCGAGAGACCCAGTACTTC. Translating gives CATSREGAGQRETQYF.

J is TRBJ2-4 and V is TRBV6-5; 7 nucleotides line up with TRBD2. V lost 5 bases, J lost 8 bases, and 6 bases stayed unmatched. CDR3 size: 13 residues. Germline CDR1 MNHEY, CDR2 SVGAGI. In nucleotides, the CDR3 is TGTGCCAGCAGTGGCGGGAGCGGGGACATTCAGTACTTC. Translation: CASSGGSGDIQYF.

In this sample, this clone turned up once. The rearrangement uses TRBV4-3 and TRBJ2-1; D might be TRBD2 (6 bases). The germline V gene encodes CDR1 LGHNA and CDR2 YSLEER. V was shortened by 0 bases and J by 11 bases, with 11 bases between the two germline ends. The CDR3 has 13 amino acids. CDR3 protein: CASSQESRGKQFF. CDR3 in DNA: TGCGCCAGCAGCCAAGAATCCCGGGGGAAGCAGTTCTTC.

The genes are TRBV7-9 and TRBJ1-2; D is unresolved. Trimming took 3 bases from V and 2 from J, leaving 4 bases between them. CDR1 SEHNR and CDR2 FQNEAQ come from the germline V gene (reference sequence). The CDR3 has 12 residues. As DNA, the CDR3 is TGTGCCAGCAGCTTTGAGAACTATGGCTACACCTTC. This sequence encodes CASSFENYGYTF.

The CDR3 reads CASSLRAGGSEQFF. The CDR3 DNA is TGTGCCAGCAGCCTTAGAGCGGGAGGGTCGGAGCAGTTCTTC. V is TRBV14 and J is TRBJ2-1; 10 nucleotides line up with TRBD2. V shed 4 bases and J 10 bases; nucleotides not matched to a gene: 7. The CDR3 covers 14 residues. Germline CDR1 reads SGHDN; CDR2 reads FVKESK.

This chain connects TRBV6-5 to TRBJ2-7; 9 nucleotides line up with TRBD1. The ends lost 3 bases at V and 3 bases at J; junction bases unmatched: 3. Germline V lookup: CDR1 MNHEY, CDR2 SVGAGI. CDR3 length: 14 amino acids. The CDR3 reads CASSYATGGYEQYF. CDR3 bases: TGTGCCAGCAGTTATGCGACAGGGGGCTACGAGCAGTACTTC.

The CDR3 loop reads CASRGGVQQFF. DNA for the CDR3: TGTGCCAGCAGGGGGGGTGTTCAGCAGTTCTTC. The V call is TRBV6-5, the J call TRBJ2-1; maybe TRBD2 (6 bases). CDR1 is MNHEY and CDR2 is SVGAGI in the germline V gene. Trimming cost V 6 bases and J 11 bases, with 11 bases left between them. There are 11 residues in the CDR3.

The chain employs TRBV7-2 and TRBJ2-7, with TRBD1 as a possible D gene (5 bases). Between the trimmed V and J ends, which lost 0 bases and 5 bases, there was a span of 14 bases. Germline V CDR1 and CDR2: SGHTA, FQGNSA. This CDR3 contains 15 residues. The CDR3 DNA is TGTGCCAGCAGCTTAGCACTTCTAGGGGCCGACGAGCAGTACTTC. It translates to CASSLALLGADEQYF.

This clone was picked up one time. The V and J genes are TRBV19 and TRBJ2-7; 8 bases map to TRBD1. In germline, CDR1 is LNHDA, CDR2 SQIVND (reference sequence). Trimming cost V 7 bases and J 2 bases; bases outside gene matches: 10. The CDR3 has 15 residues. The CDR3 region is CASTVGQGLTYEQYF. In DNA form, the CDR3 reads TGTGCCAGTACCGTCGGACAGGGCCTAACCTACGAGCAGTACTTC. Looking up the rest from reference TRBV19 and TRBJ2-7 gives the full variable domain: DGGITQSPKYLFRKEGQNVTLSCEQNLNHDAMYWYRQDPGQGLRLIYYSQIVNDFQKGDIAEGYSVSREKKESFPLTVTSAQKNPTAFYLCASTVGQGLTYEQYFGPGTRLTVT.

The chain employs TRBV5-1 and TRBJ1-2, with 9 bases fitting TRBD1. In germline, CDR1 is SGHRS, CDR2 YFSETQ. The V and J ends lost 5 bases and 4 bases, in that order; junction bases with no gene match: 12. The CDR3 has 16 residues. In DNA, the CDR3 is TGCGCCAGCAGAGCCGGGACAGGGACCGTTTCCTATGGCTACACCTTC. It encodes CASRAGTGTVSYGYTF.

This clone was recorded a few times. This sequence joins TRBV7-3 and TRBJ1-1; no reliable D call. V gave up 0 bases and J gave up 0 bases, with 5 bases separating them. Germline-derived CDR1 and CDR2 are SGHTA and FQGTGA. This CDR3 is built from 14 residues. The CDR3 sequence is CASSLTSVNTEAFF. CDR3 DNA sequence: TGTGCCAGCAGCTTAACTTCAGTGAACACTGAAGCTTTCTTT. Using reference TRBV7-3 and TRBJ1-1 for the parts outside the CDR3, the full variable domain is GAGVSQTPSNKVTEKGKYVELRCDPISGHTALYWYRQSLGQGPEFLIYFQGTGAADDSGLPNDRFFAVRPEGSVSTLKIQRTERGDSAVYLCASSLTSVNTEAFFGQGTRLTVV.

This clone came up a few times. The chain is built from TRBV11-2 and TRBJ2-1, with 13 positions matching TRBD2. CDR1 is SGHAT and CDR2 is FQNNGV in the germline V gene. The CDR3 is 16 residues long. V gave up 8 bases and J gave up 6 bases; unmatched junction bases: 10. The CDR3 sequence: CASRRLAGGRGNEQFF. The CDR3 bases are TGTGCCAGCCGACGACTAGCGGGAGGTAGGGGCAATGAGCAGTTCTTC.

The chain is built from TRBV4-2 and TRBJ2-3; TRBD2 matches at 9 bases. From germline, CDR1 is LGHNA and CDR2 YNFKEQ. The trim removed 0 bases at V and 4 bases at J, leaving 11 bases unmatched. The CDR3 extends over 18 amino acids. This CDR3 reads CASSQDQLGGGASDTQYF. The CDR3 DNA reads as TGTGCCAGCAGCCAAGATCAATTAGGCGGGGGGGCCTCAGATACGCAGTATTTT.

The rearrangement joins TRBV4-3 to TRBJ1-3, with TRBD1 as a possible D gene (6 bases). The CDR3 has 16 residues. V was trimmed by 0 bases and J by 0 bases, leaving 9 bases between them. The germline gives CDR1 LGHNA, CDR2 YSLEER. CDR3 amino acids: CASSQETGLSGNTIYF. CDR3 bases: TGCGCCAGCAGCCAAGAGACAGGTCTCTCTGGAAACACCATATATTTT.